The clone carrying this T cell receptor beta chain was recorded a few times. Deletions cut 5 bases from V and 5 bases from J, with 10 bases between. CDR1 is SGHTA and CDR2 is FQGNSA in the germline V gene. CDR3 length: 13 amino acids. This sample is part of a study of CD8+ T cells in alopecia areata. Once RNA had been extracted, it was reverse transcribed into cDNA to act as the sequencing template. Assay used: immunoSEQ multiplex PCR; TCRdb lists only in-frame clones, some missing. The sample comprises some 120,000 clones, 50% to 60% of which are singletons, and less than 5.5% rests with the top ten.

This chain joins TRBV7-2 and TRBJ1-5; D not resolved. Specimen: CD4+ T cells sorted from blood, collected at week 0. The TCR comes from a human donor with alopecia areata. CDR3 DNA: TGTGCCAGCAGCCGTGGGCCATATCAGCCCCAGCATTTT. It codes for CASSRGPYQPQHF. Using reference TRBV7-2 and TRBJ1-5 for the parts outside the CDR3, the full variable domain is GAGVSQSPSNKVTEKGKDVELRCDPISGHTALYWYRQSLGQGLEFLIYFQGNSAPDKSGLPSDRFSAERTGGSVSTLTIQRTQQEDSAVYLCASSRGPYQPQHFGDGTRLSIL.